This T cell receptor beta chain was recorded in a study of blood T cell repertoires in COVID-19. For the study at large: Material from acute and convalescent COVID-19 was sourced from the United States, Italy and Spain. From T cells, B-cell-depleted T cells, or PBMCs came the material, which was cDNA or gDNA.

Authors' data handling: The authors estimated nucleated cell counts from reference gene primer amplification. TCRdb's table, derived via immunoSEQ multiplex PCR, lists solely in-frame clones and lacks some. The V and J calls and clone size were taken over from that table, and D and trimming were inferred from the DNA. The sample records 200,000 to 250,000 clones, approximately 86% being singletons. The CDR3 loop spans 17 amino acids. CDR1 is MGHRA and CDR2 is YSYEKL in the germline V gene. Germline trimming cut 2 bases from V and 4 bases from J; bases unmatched to any gene: 10. Material: peripheral blood. The source is a man in his sixties with acute or convalescent COVID-19. The chain has TRBV4-1 and TRBJ2-1; 8 nucleotides align to TRBD2. Written as DNA, the CDR3 is TGCGCCAGCAGCCAACCTATCACGGGGGGGCATTACAATGAGCAGTTCTTC. Translated, it gives CASSQPITGGHYNEQFF.